The clone carrying this T cell receptor (beta chain) turned up a few times. The antigen is undetermined. TCRdb itself ran the 5' RACE reads through MiXCR, one entry per CDR3 protein. The table includes fewer than 250,000 distinct CDR3 sequences, approximately 7.8% detected once. This specimen belongs to a study of identical twins. Notes on the study in general: The authors noted that invariant MAIT and iNKT cells could partly confound zero-insertion analyses.

The CDR3 is 12 amino acids. Germline V gives CDR1 MNHEY, CDR2 SMNVEV (reference sequence). V lost 2 bases and J lost 10, with 9 bases in between. In addition, the sample was reused for a study of yellow fever vaccine responses in identical twins.

The receptor's source is a woman younger than 35 in good health. Material for sequencing was CD8+ T cells sorted from blood. This chain links TRBV27 with TRBJ2-1, with no clear D. CDR3 bases: TGTGCCAGCAGTTTACCCGGAAGGGAGCAGTTCTTC. This gives the protein CASSLPGREQFF.